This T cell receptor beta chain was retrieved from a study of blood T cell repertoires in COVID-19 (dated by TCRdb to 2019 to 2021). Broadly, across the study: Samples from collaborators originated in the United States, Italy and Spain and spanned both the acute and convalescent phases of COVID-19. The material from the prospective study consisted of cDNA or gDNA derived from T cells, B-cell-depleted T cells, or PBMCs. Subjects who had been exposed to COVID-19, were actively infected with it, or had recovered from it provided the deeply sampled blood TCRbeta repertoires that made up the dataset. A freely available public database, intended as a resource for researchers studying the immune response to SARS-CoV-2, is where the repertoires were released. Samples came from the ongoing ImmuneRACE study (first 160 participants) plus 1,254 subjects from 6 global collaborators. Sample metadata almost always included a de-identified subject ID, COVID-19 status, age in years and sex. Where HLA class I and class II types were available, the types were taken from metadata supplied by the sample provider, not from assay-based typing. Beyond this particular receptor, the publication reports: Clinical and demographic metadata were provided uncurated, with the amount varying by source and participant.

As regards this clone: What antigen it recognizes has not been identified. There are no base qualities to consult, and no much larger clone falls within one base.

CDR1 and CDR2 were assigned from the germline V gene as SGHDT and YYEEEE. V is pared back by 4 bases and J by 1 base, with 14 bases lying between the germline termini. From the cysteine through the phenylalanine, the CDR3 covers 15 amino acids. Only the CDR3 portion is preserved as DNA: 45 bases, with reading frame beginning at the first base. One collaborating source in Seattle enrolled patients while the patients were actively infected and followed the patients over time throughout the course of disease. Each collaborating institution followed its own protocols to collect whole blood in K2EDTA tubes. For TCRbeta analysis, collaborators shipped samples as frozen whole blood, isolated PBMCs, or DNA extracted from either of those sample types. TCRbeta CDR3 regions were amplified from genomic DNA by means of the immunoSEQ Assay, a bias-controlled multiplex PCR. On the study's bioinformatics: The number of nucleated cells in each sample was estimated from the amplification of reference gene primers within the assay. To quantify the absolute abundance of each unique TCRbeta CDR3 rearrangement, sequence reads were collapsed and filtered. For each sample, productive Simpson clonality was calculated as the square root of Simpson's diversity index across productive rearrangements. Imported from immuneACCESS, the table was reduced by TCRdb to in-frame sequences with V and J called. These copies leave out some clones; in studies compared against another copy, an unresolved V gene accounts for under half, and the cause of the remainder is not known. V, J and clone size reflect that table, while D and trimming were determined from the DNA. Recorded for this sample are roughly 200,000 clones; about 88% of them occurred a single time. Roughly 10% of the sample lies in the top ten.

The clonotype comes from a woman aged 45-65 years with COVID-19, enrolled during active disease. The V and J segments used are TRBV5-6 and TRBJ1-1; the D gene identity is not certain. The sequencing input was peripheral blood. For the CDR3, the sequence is CASSPATSWNTEAFF. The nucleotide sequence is TGTGCCAGCAGCCCTGCTACGTCGTGGAACACTGAAGCTTTCTTT. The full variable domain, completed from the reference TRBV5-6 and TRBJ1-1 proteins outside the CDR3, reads DAGVTQSPTHLIKTRGQQVTLRCSPKSGHDTVSWYQQALGQGPQFIFQYYEEEERQRGNFPDRFSGHQFPNYSSELNVNALLLGDSALYLCASSPATSWNTEAFFGQGTRLTVV.